This entry describes one T cell receptor beta chain. The sample belongs to a study of T-cell reconstitution after alpha-beta-depleted transplantation in children. Preparation of the TCRbeta library involved a method that used unique molecular identifiers. Each CDR3 protein is one row after TCRdb ran MiXCR on the PCR reads. Among hundreds of thousands of distinct CDR3 sequences listed, around 12% were seen once. This CDR3 is 15 amino acids long. In germline, CDR1 is SGHVS, CDR2 FNYEAQ. Trimming at V came to 4 bases and at J to 0 bases, leaving 0 bases not matched to a gene. This material consisted of PBMCs from the stem cell graft donor, taken from the stem cell graft. This TCR came from a human donor who donated a stem cell graft to a child with acute lymphoblastic leukemia. The rearrangement links TRBV7-6 to TRBJ2-3; 11 bases are a match to TRBD2. CDR3 sequence: CASSSSGRSTDTQYF. The DNA for the CDR3 is TGTGCCAGCAGCTCTAGCGGGAGGAGCACAGATACGCAGTATTTT. Filled out from reference TRBV7-6 and TRBJ2-3, the complete variable domain reads GAGVSQSPRYKVTKRGQDVALRCDPISGHVSLYWYRQALGQGPEFLTYFNYEAQQDKSGLPNDRFSAERPEGSISTLTIQRTEQRDSAMYRCASSSSGRSTDTQYFGPGTRLTVL.